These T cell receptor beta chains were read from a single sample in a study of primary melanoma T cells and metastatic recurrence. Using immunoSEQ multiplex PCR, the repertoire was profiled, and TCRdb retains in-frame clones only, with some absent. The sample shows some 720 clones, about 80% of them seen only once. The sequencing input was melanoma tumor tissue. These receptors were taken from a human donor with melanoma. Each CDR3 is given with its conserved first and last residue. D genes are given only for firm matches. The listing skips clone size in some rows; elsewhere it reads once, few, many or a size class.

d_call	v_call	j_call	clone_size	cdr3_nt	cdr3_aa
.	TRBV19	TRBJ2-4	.	TGTGCCAGCTCGGATGGGGTGCTAGCCAAAAACATTCAGTACTTC	CASSDGVLAKNIQYF
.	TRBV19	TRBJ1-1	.	TGTGCCAGTAGTATAGGGTCAGGGGTTCTTGAAGCTTTCTTT	CASSIGSGVLEAFF
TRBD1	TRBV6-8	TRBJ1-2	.	TGTGCCATCAGTTTGGGGGGGACAGGAGACTATGGCTACACTTTC	CAISLGGTGDYGYTF
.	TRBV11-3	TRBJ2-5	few	TGTGCCAGCAGTAAAGATGGGGGACTTCTCGAGACCCAGTACTTC	CASSKDGGLLETQYF
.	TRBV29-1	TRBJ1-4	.	TGCAGCGTTGCGGTAGGGGCTGAAAAACTGTTTTTT	CSVAVGAEKLFF
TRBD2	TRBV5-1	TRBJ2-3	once	TGCGCCAGCAGCAAGTCAAGCGGGGGAGCGGATACGCAGTATTTT	CASSKSSGGADTQYF
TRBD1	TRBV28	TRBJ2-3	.	TGTGCCAGCAACCCGGGACAGGGGGCCGCAGATACGCAGTATTTT	CASNPGQGAADTQYF
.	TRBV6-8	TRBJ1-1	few	TGTGCCAGCAGTTACTCGGAGTTTAACACTGAAGCTTTCTTT	CASSYSEFNTEAFF
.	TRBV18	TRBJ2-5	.	TGTGCCAGCTCACCACAACAGGGTTATAGGGAGACCCAGTACTTC	CASSPQQGYRETQYF
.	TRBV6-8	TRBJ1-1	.	TGTGCCAGCAGTTACCACGGGCTGGGGAGCAGCACTGAAGCTTTCTTT	CASSYHGLGSSTEAFF
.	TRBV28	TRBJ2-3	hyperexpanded	TGTGCCAGCAGTTTAGTAGCGGAGGGAGGAGATACGCAGTATTTT	CASSLVAEGGDTQYF
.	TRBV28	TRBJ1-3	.	TGTGCCAGCAGTTCGCTGGACGGACTGGGAAACACCATATATTTT	CASSSLDGLGNTIYF
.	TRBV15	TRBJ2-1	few	TGTGCCACCAGCAGTCCTCCGGGGTCCGACTACAATGAGCAGTTCTTC	CATSSPPGSDYNEQFF
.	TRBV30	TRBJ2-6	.	TGTGCCTGGAGTGCTGGAAACTCTGGGGCCAACGTCCTGACTTTC	CAWSAGNSGANVLTF
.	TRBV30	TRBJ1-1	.	TGTGCCTGGAGTGTAAGGGGAGGGACTGAAGCTTTCTTT	CAWSVRGGTEAFF
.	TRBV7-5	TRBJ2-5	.	TGTGCCAGCAGCTTATGGTATGCGACAGACCAAGAGACCCAGTACTTC	CASSLWYATDQETQYF
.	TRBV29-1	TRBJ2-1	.	TGCAGCGTTAGGAATGAGGGTGGCCCGGGTGAGCAGTTCTTC	CSVRNEGGPGEQFF
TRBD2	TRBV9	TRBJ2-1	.	TGTGCCAGCAGCTCCAGGACTAGCGGGACGCACAATGAGCAGTTCTTC	CASSSRTSGTHNEQFF
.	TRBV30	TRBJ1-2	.	TGTGCCTGGAGTGTCGAGGACGGAGCTAACTATGGCTACACCTTC	CAWSVEDGANYGYTF
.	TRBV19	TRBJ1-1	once	TGTGCCAGTAGTATTATGCGGGGCAACACTGAAGCTTTCTTT	CASSIMRGNTEAFF
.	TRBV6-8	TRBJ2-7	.	TGTGCCAGCAGACTAGGACGGGGGGCCTCCTACGAGCAGTACTTC	CASRLGRGASYEQYF
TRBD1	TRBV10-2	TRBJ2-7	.	TGCGCCAGCAGTGAGTCGAGCCCCCTAAACAGGGGGGCTAGTTACGAGCAGTACTTC	CASSESSPLNRGASYEQYF
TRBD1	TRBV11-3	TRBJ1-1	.	TGTGCCAGCAGTTTAACCAGGGGGCGGGACACTGAAGCTTTCTTT	CASSLTRGRDTEAFF
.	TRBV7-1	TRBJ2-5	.	TGTGCCAGCTCCGGAGGGACGGCGGGAGAGACCCAGTACTTC	CASSGGTAGETQYF
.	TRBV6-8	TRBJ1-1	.	TGTGCCATCAGAACAGGACTGAACACTGAAGCTTTCTTT	CAIRTGLNTEAFF
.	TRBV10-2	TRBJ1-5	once	TGCGCCAGCAGTGTCATGGGCAATCAGCCCCAGCATTTT	CASSVMGNQPQHF
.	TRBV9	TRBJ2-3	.	TGTGCCAGCAGTGAAGACGGGGGCACAGATACGCAGTATTTT	CASSEDGGTDTQYF
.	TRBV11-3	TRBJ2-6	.	TGTGCCAGCAGCTTGTATTCTGGGGCCAACGTCTTGACTTTC	CASSLYSGANVLTF
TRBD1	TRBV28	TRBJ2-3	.	TGTGCCAGCGAGACCTCAGGGGGTACGGCAGATACGCAGTATTTT	CASETSGGTADTQYF
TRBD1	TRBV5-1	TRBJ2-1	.	TGCGCCAGCAGCCCCGGGACAGGGGTTTTCAATGAGCAGTTCTTC	CASSPGTGVFNEQFF
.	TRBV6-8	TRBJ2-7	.	TGTGCCAGCAGTATGGAGGGAACCTACGAGCAGTACTTC	CASSMEGTYEQYF
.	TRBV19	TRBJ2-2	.	TGTGCCAGTAGTATATACACCGGGGAGCTGTTTTTT	CASSIYTGELFF
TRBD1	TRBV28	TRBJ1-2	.	TGTGCCAGCAGCCTACAGGGGGCTAGGGGCTACACCTTC	CASSLQGARGYTF
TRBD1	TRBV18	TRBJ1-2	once	TGTGCCAGCTCACCAGGAGGACAGGGCTATGGCTACACCTTC	CASSPGGQGYGYTF
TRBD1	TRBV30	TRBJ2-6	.	TGTGCCTGGAGCAAGTACCCGGGACAGGTGATTTCTGGGGCCAACGTCCTGACTTTC	CAWSKYPGQVISGANVLTF
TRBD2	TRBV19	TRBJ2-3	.	TGTGCCAGTAGTATCCCCTGGACTAGTTCAACCGATACGCAGTATTTT	CASSIPWTSSTDTQYF
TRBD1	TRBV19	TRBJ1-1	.	TGTGCCAGTACCCAAACAGGGGGAGGTGTGATGAACACTGAAGCTTTCTTT	CASTQTGGGVMNTEAFF
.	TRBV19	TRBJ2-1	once	TGTGCCAGTAAAGAACTCAATAAGCAGTTCTTC	CASKELNKQFF
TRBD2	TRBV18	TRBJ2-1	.	TGTGCCAGCTCACCACCGGTTAGCGGGGGGGTTAATGAGCAGTTCTTC	CASSPPVSGGVNEQFF
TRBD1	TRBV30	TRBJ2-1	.	TGTGCCTGGACGTCCCGGGACAGGGGTGCGGAGCAGTTCTTC	CAWTSRDRGAEQFF
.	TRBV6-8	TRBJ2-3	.	TGTGCCAGCAGTGTTCCGGGACACCCCACAGATACGCAGTATTTT	CASSVPGHPTDTQYF
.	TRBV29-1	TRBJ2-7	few	TGCAGCGTGAGAGGACAGATGTACGAGCAGTACTTC	CSVRGQMYEQYF
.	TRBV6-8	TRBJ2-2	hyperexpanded	TGTGCCAGCAGTGACTCGGCAGGGGAGCTGTTTTTT	CASSDSAGELFF
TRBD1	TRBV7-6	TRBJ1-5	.	TGTGCCAGCAGCTGGACAGGGAGCAATCAGCCCCAGCATTTT	CASSWTGSNQPQHF
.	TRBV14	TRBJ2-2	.	TGTGCCAGCAGCCCGTTTGGGACCGGGGAGCTGTTTTTT	CASSPFGTGELFF
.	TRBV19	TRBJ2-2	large	TGTGCCAGTAGTATATTAGGACAAAACACCGGGGAGCTGTTTTTT	CASSILGQNTGELFF
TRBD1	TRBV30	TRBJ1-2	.	TGTGCCTGGAGTCGTCAGGGGGTAAACTATGGCTACACCTTC	CAWSRQGVNYGYTF
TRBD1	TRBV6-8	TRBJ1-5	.	TGTGCCATCAGCCCAGGGACAGGGAATCAGCCCCAGCATTTT	CAISPGTGNQPQHF
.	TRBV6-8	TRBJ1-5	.	TGTGCCAGCAGACCGAGGATTTATAGCAATCAGCCCCAGCATTTT	CASRPRIYSNQPQHF
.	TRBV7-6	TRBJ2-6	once	TGTGCCAGCAGCTTGTATTCTGGGGCCAACGTTCTGACTTTC	CASSLYSGANVLTF
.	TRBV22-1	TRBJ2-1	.	TGTGCCACCAGTGACCCGGGACTAGCGGGTAGCCATGAGCAGTTCTTC	CATSDPGLAGSHEQFF
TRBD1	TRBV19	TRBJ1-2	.	TGTGCCAGTAGCGGACAGGGGGCAAGGGACTATGGCTACACCTTC	CASSGQGARDYGYTF
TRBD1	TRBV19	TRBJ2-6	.	TGTGCCAGTAGGGCCGGGACAGTGACATCTGGGGCCAACGTCCTGACTTTC	CASRAGTVTSGANVLTF
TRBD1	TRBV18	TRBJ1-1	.	TGTGCCAGCTCACCAAGACAGGGCGATCTCACTGAAGCTTTCTTT	CASSPRQGDLTEAFF
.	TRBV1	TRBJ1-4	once	TGCGCCAGCAGCCAGCGGCAGGCGGCCGAAAAACTGTTTTTT	CASSQRQAAEKLFF
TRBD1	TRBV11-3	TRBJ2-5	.	TGTGCCAGCAGCTTAGGTTGGGGACAGGGAGTAGAGACCCAGTACTTC	CASSLGWGQGVETQYF
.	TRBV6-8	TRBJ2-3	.	TGTGCCAGCAGCATTCCAGGGTTGCGGACAGATACGCAGTATTTT	CASSIPGLRTDTQYF
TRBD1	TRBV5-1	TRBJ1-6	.	TGCGCCAGCAGCGTGGGACAGCATAATTCACCCCTCCACTTT	CASSVGQHNSPLHF
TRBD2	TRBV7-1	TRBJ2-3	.	TGTGCCAGCAGCTCTCTAGCGGGAGTGGTCACAGATACGCAGTATTTT	CASSSLAGVVTDTQYF